A selection of T cell receptor beta chains follows, all from one sample in a study of T cell repertoires in cytomegalovirus infection. Which antigens these TCRs recognize remains unknown. From the reads, TCRdb called clonotypes with MiXCR, one entry per CDR3 protein. Of around 300,000 distinct CDR3 sequences listed, 20% to 25% were seen once; the top ten hold around 20%. The sequenced sample was cultured PBMCs, obtained from culture after CMV antigen stimulation. These receptors originate from a human donor in good health (CMV status not recorded). Some clones in this sample may be carry-over from other donors' samples. The CDR3 runs from the conserved cysteine through the conserved F or W. D genes are given only for firm matches. Expanded clones are given a class, and other clones once, few, many or no size at all.

j_gene	abundance	v_gene	d_gene	CDR3nt	CDR3aa
TRBJ1-5	-	TRBV10-3	-	TGTGCCACAGGATTAGGCGAGGGCAATCAGCCCCAGCATTTT	CATGLGEGNQPQHF
TRBJ2-3	few	TRBV4-1	-	TGCGCCAGCAGCCCAGACCTAGATACGCAGTATTTT	CASSPDLDTQYF
TRBJ1-1	few	TRBV29-1	-	TGCAGCGTTGCCACAGTGAACACTGAAGCTTTCTTT	CSVATVNTEAFF
TRBJ2-2	few	TRBV9	-	TGTGCCAGCAGCGCGAGGCGGGACGCGAACACCGGGGAGCTGTTTTTT	CASSARRDANTGELFF
TRBJ2-3	-	TRBV20-1	TRBD2	TGCAGTGCTACGGCTAGCGGGAGGGTCACAGATACGCAGTATTTT	CSATASGRVTDTQYF
TRBJ1-2	-	TRBV27	TRBD1	TGTGCCAGCAGATCTTGGACAGGAGCAAACTATGGCTACACCTTC	CASRSWTGANYGYTF
TRBJ2-3	-	TRBV27	TRBD2	TGTGCCAGCAGTCCGACTAGCGGGAGGGTCACAGATACGCAGTATTTT	CASSPTSGRVTDTQYF
TRBJ1-2	few	TRBV23-1	TRBD1	TGCGCCAGCAGCCGTAAGAAATCCGGGACAGAAGGCTATGGCTACACCTTC	CASSRKKSGTEGYGYTF
TRBJ1-1	-	TRBV7-8	-	TGTGCCAGCAGCCTTTGGGCGGGCACTGAAACTTTCTTT	CASSLWAGTETFF
TRBJ2-7	few	TRBV12-3/TRBV12-4	TRBD2	TGTGCCAGCAAGGGACTAGGATCGGCCGAGCAGTACTTC	CASKGLGSAEQYF
TRBJ2-1	-	TRBV7-9	-	TGTGCCAGCAGCTCCGGGTCAAACAATGAGCAGTTCTTC	CASSSGSNNEQFF
TRBJ2-3	-	TRBV12-3/TRBV12-4	-	TGTGCCAGCAGTGCGCGGGGTAGCAGCACAGATACGCAGTATTTT	CASSARGSSTDTQYF
TRBJ1-4	-	TRBV28	-	TGTGCCAGCAGCCCGGGACAAGAGGATGAAAAACTGTTTTTT	CASSPGQEDEKLFF
TRBJ1-6	few	TRBV27	TRBD1	TGTGCCAGCATGGACAGGGGGCTTTCACCCCTCCACTTT	CASMDRGLSPLHF
TRBJ2-1	-	TRBV7-9	-	TGTGCCAGCAGCTTCCCCCCCCTGGTCGGGACTTCCCAGTTCTTC	CASSFPPLVGTSQFF